These 21 T cell receptor beta chains were sequenced from one sample in a study of T cells in Graves' hyperthyroidism and ophthalmopathy. Amplification of TCR beta CDR3 regions used RNA as the template. First-round RT-PCR targeting the TCR CDR3 was performed with the HTBI primer set. TCRdb re-called the multiplex PCR reads through MiXCR, storing one row per CDR3 protein. This sample carries 560,000 or so distinct CDR3 sequences, approximately 20% of them seen once, and the ten largest clones take 47%. The source material was blood. The source of these receptors is a man aged 35-49 years with Graves' ophthalmopathy.

This clonotype was detected only a few times. The rearrangement joins TRBV20-1 to TRBJ1-1, with D hard to call. Trimming pared 0 bases from V and 2 bases from J, leaving 13 bases between. CDR1 DFQATT and CDR2 SNEGSKA come from the germline V gene (reference sequence). The CDR3 sequence is 15 residues long. The CDR3 DNA sequence: TGCAGTGCTAGAGATCAAGCACAGAGTAACACTGAAGCTTTCTTT. It yields the protein CSARDQAQSNTEAFF.

The V call is TRBV20-1, the J call TRBJ2-1; D possibly corresponds to TRBD1 (6 bases). The CDR3 has 16 residues. CDR1 and CDR2 (germline): DFQATT, SNEGSKA (reference sequence). V was shortened by 5 bases and J by 5 bases, with 22 bases between the two germline ends. This CDR3 reads CSALPPNPDRNNEQFF. CDR3 DNA: TGCAGTGCTTTGCCCCCAAACCCGGACAGAAACAATGAGCAGTTCTTC.

Ten or more counts support this clonotype. The V gene is TRBV30, the J gene TRBJ2-5; 11 nucleotides agree with TRBD2. CDR1 GTSNPN and CDR2 SVGIG come from the germline V gene (reference sequence). This CDR3 region has 15 residues. V was clipped by 1 base and J by 1 base; unmatched bases: 2. Here the CDR3 DNA reads TGTGCCTGGAGTGATAGCGGGGGGGCCCAAGAGACCCAGTACTTC. Protein: CAWSDSGGAQETQYF. Supplemented by reference TRBV30 and TRBJ2-5, the full variable domain reads SQTIHQWPATLVQPVGSPLSLECTVEGTSNPNLYWYRQAAGRGLQLLFYSVGIGQISSEVPQNLSASRPQDRQFILSSKKLLLSDSGFYLCAWSDSGGAQETQYFGPGTRLLVL.

V is TRBV20-1 and J is TRBJ2-5; 7 bases fit TRBD2. Germline V gives CDR1 DFQATT, CDR2 SNEGSKA (reference sequence). The CDR3 is 15 amino acids. With 3 bases clipped from V and 4 bases from J, the junction kept 11 bases outside the gene matches. This CDR3 reads CSASHGRESPETQYF. CDR3 DNA sequence: TGCAGTGCTAGTCACGGGCGGGAGTCTCCAGAGACCCAGTACTTC.

This sequence joins TRBV28 and TRBJ2-1; 16 bases fit TRBD2. This CDR3 has 17 amino acids. Germline lookup yields CDR1 MDHEN and CDR2 SYDVKM. Trimming at V came to 5 bases and at J to 5 bases, leaving 6 bases not matched to a gene. For the CDR3, the DNA is TGTGCCAGCAGTCCGGGACTAGCGGGAGGGCGGGACAATGAGCAGTTCTTC. It specifies CASSPGLAGGRDNEQFF.

This clonotype was detected many times. The chain joins TRBV5-1 to TRBJ1-1, with 8 bases fitting TRBD1. This CDR3 region has 17 residues. Trimming at V came to 0 bases and at J to 1 base, leaving 8 bases not matched to a gene. Germline V gene data show CDR1 as SGHRS and CDR2 as YFSETQ. CDR3 coding DNA: TGCGCCAGCAGCTTGGAAGGACAGGGCAGACCGAACACTGAAGCTTTCTTT. Amino acid sequence: CASSLEGQGRPNTEAFF.

The rearrangement joins TRBV6-1 to TRBJ1-6, with D perhaps matching TRBD1 (6 bases). V was pared by 7 bases and J by 10 bases, with 26 bases between. The germline V gene encodes CDR1 MNHNS and CDR2 SASEGT. The CDR3 has 17 residues. CDR3 sequence reads: CASTRPRQDLARSPLHF. The CDR3 DNA reads as TGTGCCAGCACCCGACCCCGACAGGACCTGGCGCGATCACCCCTCCACTTT.

This clonotype was seen at least ten times. The chain uses TRBV2 and TRBJ2-1, with D perhaps matching TRBD1 (6 bases). Deletions cut 8 bases from V and 3 bases from J, with 8 bases between. The CDR3 consists of 12 residues. Germline V lookup: CDR1 SNHLY, CDR2 FYNNEI. The CDR3 loop reads CASRDNYNEQFF. DNA of the CDR3: TGTGCCAGCCGGGACAACTACAATGAGCAGTTCTTC.

The sample holds a few counts of this clonotype. V and J are TRBV4-1 and TRBJ1-4, with 9 bases aligning to TRBD1. The CDR3 contains 16 residues. The V segment lost 0 bases and the J segment 8 bases; nucleotides outside the gene matches: 7. CDR1 is MGHRA and CDR2 is YSYEKL in the germline V gene. CDR3 residues: CASSQDGTGISEKLFF. Written as DNA, the CDR3 is TGCGCCAGCAGCCAAGACGGGACAGGGATTAGCGAAAAACTGTTTTTT.

This clonotype was found many times. V is TRBV20-1 and J is TRBJ2-5; TRBD1 might be the D (6 bases). Trimming shortened V by 6 bases and J by 3 bases, and 14 bases separated the two germline ends. The CDR3 consists of 13 residues. Per germline, CDR1 DFQATT and CDR2 SNEGSKA (reference sequence). The CDR3 DNA reads TGCAGTGCCTCGGGACAATCTGAAGAGACCCAGTACTTC. Amino acid sequence: CSASGQSEETQYF.

As for this clonotype: Since a much larger clone is just one base distant, this may be a read error. The chain carries TRBV20-1 and TRBJ2-1, with D perhaps matching TRBD1 (5 bases). This CDR3 spans 13 amino acids. Germline V gene data show CDR1 as DFQATT and CDR2 as SNEGSKA (reference sequence). V gave up 2 bases and J gave up 10 bases, with 15 bases separating them. Written as DNA, the CDR3 is TGCAGTGCTAGATCGGGCAGGGTCTACGAGCAGTTCTTC. This sequence encodes CSARSGRVYEQFF.

This clonotype was seen a few times. The rearrangement joins TRBV12-3 or TRBV12-4 to TRBJ2-7, with 9 bases matching TRBD2. This CDR3 comprises 15 residues. Trimming removed 5 bases from V and 2 bases from J; junction bases left unmatched: 7. The CDR3 nucleotides read TGTGCCAGCAGTCGTGGACTAGCGCCTCCCTACGAGCAGTACTTC. Amino acid sequence: CASSRGLAPPYEQYF.

This clonotype was picked up a small number of times. This rearrangement joins TRBV2 to TRBJ2-2, with TRBD2 matching 7 bases. The germline gives CDR1 SNHLY, CDR2 FYNNEI. The CDR3 spans 15 residues. The trim removed 6 bases at V and 1 base at J, leaving 5 bases unmatched. CDR3 bases: TGTGCCAGCAGGAGGACTAGTCTGAACACCGGGGAGCTGTTTTTT. Translating it yields CASRRTSLNTGELFF.

This clonotype was observed a few times. V is TRBV5-1 and J is TRBJ1-2; 7 bases are a match to TRBD1. Germline V gene lookup returns CDR1 SGHRS and CDR2 YFSETQ. This CDR3 is built from 17 residues. V lost 5 bases, J lost 7 bases, and 20 bases stayed unmatched. The CDR3 DNA sequence: TGCGCCAGCAGGGAAGGGACAGCCATTGCTCCTTCAGGTGGCTACACCTTC. Amino acids: CASREGTAIAPSGGYTF.

The J gene is TRBJ2-7, the V gene TRBV12-3 or TRBV12-4, with D maybe TRBD2 (7 bases). Trimming stripped 1 base from V and 1 base from J, with 17 bases between. This CDR3 has 17 amino acids. The CDR3 spells CASSLVAGRGRSYEQYF. DNA for the CDR3: TGTGCCAGCAGTTTAGTAGCGGGCAGGGGACGGTCCTACGAGCAGTACTTC.

In its sample, this clonotype was seen a few times. The chain is built from TRBV6-5 and TRBJ1-5; tentative D call: TRBD1 (5 bases). Germline CDR1 and CDR2: MNHEY and SVGAGI. The V end was cut by 4 bases, the J end by 1 base, with 14 bases between. The CDR3 consists of 16 residues. The CDR3 sequence: CASSSKGWGSNQPQHF. CDR3 sequence (DNA): TGTGCCAGCAGTTCGAAGGGGTGGGGAAGCAATCAGCCCCAGCATTTT.

Only a few counts were recorded for this clonotype. This chain links TRBV29-1 with TRBJ2-3, with a possible D match to TRBD2 (6 bases). Germline V gives CDR1 SQVTM, CDR2 ANQGSEA. The CDR3 spans 15 residues. V was cut by 3 bases and J by 4 bases, with 17 bases left in between. The CDR3 DNA reads TGCAGCGTTGAGGGAGGAGGGATGGGCGCAGATACGCAGTATTTT. This gives the protein CSVEGGGMGADTQYF.

The table lists this clonotype with a few counts. The chain uses TRBV7-9 and TRBJ2-7; D unresolved. CDR3 size: 14 residues. Germline CDR1 and CDR2: SEHNR and FQNEAQ (reference sequence). V was cut by 5 bases and J by 2 bases, with 13 bases left in between. In nucleotides, the CDR3 is TGTGCCAGCAGCCCGAGGACGGAAACCTACGAGCAGTACTTC. Translation: CASSPRTETYEQYF.

V usage is TRBV7-2 and J usage is TRBJ2-1; weak D call: TRBD2 (5 bases). V was cut by 6 bases and J by 8 bases, with 11 bases left in between. The CDR3 runs to 12 residues. CDR1 SGHTA and CDR2 FQGNSA come from the germline V gene. CDR3 DNA sequence: TGTGCCAGCAGTATAACTAGTTATGAGCAGTTCTTC. Its translation: CASSITSYEQFF.

The rearrangement joins TRBV11-2 to TRBJ1-5; perhaps TRBD1 as D (5 bases). In germline, CDR1 is SGHAT, CDR2 FQNNGV. The CDR3 extends over 13 amino acids. V lost 6 bases to trimming and J lost 4 bases, with 10 bases between them. CDR3 loop: CASSTQGNQPQHF. The CDR3, as DNA: TGTGCCAGCAGTACTCAGGGAAATCAGCCCCAGCATTTT.

This chain joins TRBV24-1 and TRBJ2-1; TRBD2 matches 7 bases. CDR3 size: 17 residues. Germline trimming cut 6 bases from V and 9 bases from J; bases unmatched to any gene: 19. In germline, CDR1 is KGHDR, CDR2 SFDVKD. CDR3 sequence reads: CATSHGPGLAARGEQFF. Here the CDR3 DNA reads TGTGCCACCAGTCATGGACCGGGGCTAGCGGCAAGAGGTGAGCAGTTCTTC.